The 20 T cell receptor beta chains below all came from one sample that was sequenced in a study of blood T cell repertoires in COVID-19 (dated by TCRdb to the early 2020s). Library method: the immunoSEQ multiplex PCR assay. This is the immuneACCESS table as TCRdb keeps it, with only in-frame sequences that have V and J called. A part of the clones is gone; compared with another copy, unresolved V genes explain less than half, and the rest is unexplained. The sample includes about 80,000 clones, with 80% to 90% observed a single time. The top ten constitute roughly two fifths of the sample. Sequenced sample: peripheral blood. All receptors come from a man aged 80 or over with active or convalescent COVID-19.

This rearrangement joins TRBV2 to TRBJ2-5; TRBD1 aligns across 10 bases. The V and J ends lost 8 bases and 4 bases, in that order; junction bases with no gene match: 1. Germline loops: CDR1 SNHLY, CDR2 FYNNEI. This CDR3 is built from 12 residues. CDR3: CASRTGGETQYF. CDR3 DNA: TGTGCCAGCCGGACAGGGGGAGAGACCCAGTACTTC.

The CDR3 reads CASTQQGSTEAFF. As DNA, the CDR3 is TGTGCCAGCACCCAACAGGGGAGTACTGAAGCTTTCTTT. The V call is TRBV2, the J call TRBJ1-1; 7 bases align to TRBD1. Germline V gives CDR1 SNHLY, CDR2 FYNNEI. Unmatched junction bases numbered 7, after V lost 7 bases and J lost 5 bases. The length of the CDR3 is 13 residues. Filled out from reference TRBV2 and TRBJ1-1, the complete variable domain reads EPEVTQTPSHQVTQMGQEVILRCVPISNHLYFYWYRQILGQKVEFLVSFYNNEISEKSEIFDDQFSVERPDGSNFTLKIRSTKLEDSAMYFCASTQQGSTEAFFGQGTRLTVV.

CDR3 region: CASSPGTLGEKLFF. CDR3 coding DNA: TGTGCCAGCTCACCGGGGACATTAGGAGAAAAACTGTTTTTT. This rearrangement joins TRBV18 to TRBJ1-4, with D possibly matching TRBD1 (6 bases). The CDR3 covers 14 residues. The germline V and J ends were trimmed by 3 bases and 8 bases, with 13 bases remaining between them. The V gene's germline CDR1 is KGHSH and CDR2 LQKENI.

V and J are TRBV3-1 (or the pseudogene TRBV3-2) and TRBJ2-7, with D unresolved. The V end lost 4 bases, the J end lost 0 bases, and 7 bases lay between the germline ends. Per germline, CDR1 LGHDT and CDR2 YNNKEL (reference sequence). The CDR3 sequence is 13 residues long. This CDR3 reads CASSRSTSYEQYF. Written as DNA, the CDR3 is TGTGCCAGCAGCCGGAGCACCTCCTACGAGCAGTACTTC.

The gene calls are TRBV4-2 and TRBJ2-1; 10 nucleotides line up with TRBD2. This CDR3 contains 17 residues. J gave up 1 base and V 1 base, and 4 bases lay outside the gene matches. Germline V gene lookup returns CDR1 LGHNA and CDR2 YNFKEQ. The CDR3 loop reads CASSQGLAGVSYNEQFF. Here the CDR3 DNA reads TGTGCCAGCAGCCAAGGGCTAGCGGGAGTTTCCTACAATGAGCAGTTCTTC.

The chain uses TRBV18 and TRBJ1-2; 10 bases align to TRBD1. Per germline, CDR1 KGHSH and CDR2 LQKENI. CDR3 length: 15 residues. J was trimmed by 3 bases and V by 2 bases; bases with no gene match: 3. CDR3 amino acids: CASSPGTGDDYGYTF. In nucleotides, the CDR3 is TGTGCCAGCTCACCAGGGACAGGGGATGACTATGGCTACACCTTC.

This clone was counted once. The chain uses TRBV9 and TRBJ2-7; 7 bases match TRBD2. The V segment lost 3 bases and the J segment 7 bases; nucleotides outside the gene matches: 10. The CDR3 is made up of 14 amino acids. Germline V CDR1 and CDR2: SGDLS, YYNGEE. The CDR3 reads CASSASGFSLEQYF. The DNA for the CDR3 is TGTGCCAGCAGCGCTAGCGGCTTTTCCCTTGAGCAGTACTTC.

CDR3: CASSGRPGWGSTDTQYF. The CDR3 DNA reads as TGTGCCAGCAGTGGCCGACCGGGGTGGGGTAGCACAGATACGCAGTATTTT. This chain joins TRBV2 and TRBJ2-3, with D possibly matching TRBD2 (5 bases). The CDR3 extends over 17 amino acids. Trimming took 4 bases from V and 0 from J, leaving 17 bases between them. Germline CDR1 SNHLY, CDR2 FYNNEI.

The CDR3 DNA reads TGTGCCTCAGGCGTCGGATTCGCTGGAAACACCATATATTTT. This codes for CASGVGFAGNTIYF. V usage is TRBV19 and J usage is TRBJ1-3; D gene uncertain. CDR1 and CDR2 from the germline V gene are LNHDA and SQIVND (reference sequence). V was trimmed by 11 bases and J by 2 bases, leaving 16 bases between them. The CDR3 sequence is 14 residues long.

The CDR3 sequence is CASSLYSSDYEQYF. DNA for the CDR3: TGTGCCAGCAGCTTGTACTCTAGCGATTACGAGCAGTACTTC. This rearrangement joins TRBV7-9 to TRBJ2-7; D possibly corresponds to TRBD2 (6 bases). CDR1 and CDR2 from the germline V gene are SEHNR and FQNEAQ (reference sequence). This CDR3 is built from 14 residues. V lost 3 bases and J 4 bases, leaving 13 bases between the germline ends.

This clone was counted a few times. V is TRBV5-5 and J is TRBJ1-5; D gene unclear. CDR1 SGHKS and CDR2 YYEKEE come from the germline V gene (reference sequence). The length of the CDR3 is 15 residues. V gave up 4 bases and J gave up 4 bases, with 15 bases separating them. CDR3: CASSPRGEYNQPQHF. CDR3 coding DNA: TGTGCCAGCAGCCCCCGTGGGGAGTATAATCAGCCCCAGCATTTT.

The chain carries TRBV5-1 and TRBJ2-3, with a tentative D call TRBD1 (6 bases). The CDR3 has 14 residues. V was trimmed by 4 bases and J by 0 bases, leaving 9 bases between them. Germline assignment: CDR1 SGHRS and CDR2 YFSETQ. As DNA, the CDR3 is TGCGCCAGCAGCGTGCAGGGGAGCACAGATACGCAGTATTTT. As protein: CASSVQGSTDTQYF.

The chain has TRBV7-2 and TRBJ1-1; 10 positions match TRBD1. V gave up 4 bases and J gave up 4 bases; unmatched junction bases: 12. Germline V gene lookup returns CDR1 SGHTA and CDR2 FQGNSA. The CDR3 is made up of 17 amino acids. The CDR3 nucleotides read TGTGCCAGCAGCTCCTCGGGACAGGGGTTGTTGGGCACTGAAGCTTTCTTT. Amino acids: CASSSSGQGLLGTEAFF. The variable domain in full, completed from reference TRBV7-2 and TRBJ1-1, reads GAGVSQSPSNKVTEKGKDVELRCDPISGHTALYWYRQSLGQGLEFLIYFQGNSAPDKSGLPSDRFSAERTGGSVSTLTIQRTQQEDSAVYLCASSSSGQGLLGTEAFFGQGTRLTVV.

V gene TRBV5-1 combines with J gene TRBJ2-7; 8 nucleotides match TRBD2. This CDR3 region has 16 residues. CDR1 and CDR2 from the germline V gene are SGHRS and YFSETQ. V was pared by 3 bases and J by 4 bases, with 12 bases of the junction left unmatched. The chain's CDR3 is CASSSDRRGGEYEQYF. The CDR3 coding sequence is TGCGCCAGCAGCTCAGACCGCCGGGGGGGCGAGTACGAGCAGTACTTC.

The rearrangement links TRBV5-1 to TRBJ1-6; perhaps TRBD1 as D (6 bases). V dropped 4 bases and J dropped 9 bases, with 17 bases sitting between them. CDR1 is SGHRS, CDR2 YFSETQ, per germline. There are 15 residues in the CDR3. In DNA form, the CDR3 reads TGCGCCAGCAGCCTCGAGAGTAGGGGGAGTTCACCCCTCCACTTT. As protein: CASSLESRGSSPLHF.

In this sample, this clone turned up a few times. The rearrangement uses TRBV19 and TRBJ1-1, with D unclear. Germline values: CDR1 LNHDA, CDR2 SQIVND (reference sequence). V lost 2 bases to trimming and J lost 5 bases, with 15 bases between them. CDR3 length: 15 residues. The CDR3 sequence is CASSIPGVRQTEAFF. The CDR3 coding sequence is TGTGCCAGTAGTATACCCGGGGTCCGGCAAACTGAAGCTTTCTTT.

The chain is built from TRBV19 and TRBJ1-5; 7 bases line up with TRBD1. V lost 3 bases, J lost 6 bases, and 5 bases stayed unmatched. Germline CDR1 is LNHDA and CDR2 is SQIVND (reference sequence). This CDR3 contains 14 residues. In DNA, the CDR3 is TGTGCCAGTAGTATCAGACAGGGTTTTCAGCCCCAGCATTTT. It specifies CASSIRQGFQPQHF.

This clone was counted a single time. The V gene is TRBV5-1, the J gene TRBJ2-7; D perhaps matches TRBD2 (5 bases). V gave up 4 bases and J gave up 7 bases, with 18 bases separating them. Germline V gene data show CDR1 as SGHRS and CDR2 as YFSETQ. The CDR3 runs 14 residues. The CDR3 bases are TGCGCCAGCAGCATCGGGTCTCCTACGGGGGAGCAGTACTTC. Translated, it gives CASSIGSPTGEQYF.

The chain joins TRBV9 to TRBJ1-3; a weak D match, TRBD1 (5 bases). The length of the CDR3 is 12 residues. Trimming took 4 bases from V and 8 from J, leaving 10 bases between them. Germline-derived CDR1 and CDR2 are SGDLS and YYNGEE. The chain's CDR3 is CASSYSGDTIYF. CDR3 DNA: TGTGCCAGCAGCTACTCGGGGGACACCATATATTTT.

The DNA of the CDR3 is TGTGCCAGCAGCTTAGGGAGCACAGGGAACTATGGCTACACCTTC. This encodes CASSLGSTGNYGYTF. V and J are TRBV7-2 and TRBJ1-2, with TRBD1 as a possible D gene (6 bases). The CDR3 is 15 residues long. CDR1 SGHTA and CDR2 FQGNSA come from the germline V gene. The V end was cut by 1 base, the J end by 2 bases, with 11 bases between.